The count of the clone carrying this T cell receptor beta chain is one. Its antigen is not identified. Cells that had been cultured for 10 days were the source of isolated CD4+ T cells. Each participant received a vaccine that was either BNT162b2 or mRNA-1273, given as two doses. It was on days 3 and 7 that half the medium was replaced with IL-2 medium. The length of the CDR3 is 18 residues. The source of the sample is a study of vaccination effects on CD4 cells after COVID-19. Assay used: immunoSEQ multiplex PCR; TCRdb lists only in-frame clones, some missing. The sample lists some 60,000 clones, just under 80% occurring once.

The receptor was derived from a human donor who received a COVID-19 vaccine. The source was CD4+ T cells from PBMCs cultured without peptide, collected after COVID-19 vaccination. The chain is built from TRBV21-1 and TRBJ1-5. TRBV21-1 is a pseudogene. The CDR3 reads CASSKEGPGGYSNQPQHF. CDR3 coding DNA: TGTGCCAGCAGCAAAGAAGGGCCGGGGGGGTATAGCAATCAGCCCCAGCATTTT.